These T cell receptor beta chains were read from a single sample in a study of T cells in Graves' hyperthyroidism and ophthalmopathy. TCRdb re-called the multiplex PCR reads through MiXCR, storing one row per CDR3 protein. The data contain more than 350,000 distinct CDR3 sequences, around 15% of them singletons. Sequencing was performed on blood. Every receptor here comes from a woman aged 55-69 years with Graves' ophthalmopathy. CDR3s include the opening cysteine and the closing phenylalanine or tryptophan. The D gene is left open where the match is weak. Expanded clones are given a class, and other clones once, few, many or no size at all.

j_call clone_size d_call v_call cdr3_aa cdr3_nt
TRBJ1-1 many - TRBV6-1 CASLTTGWSTEAFF TGTGCCAGCCTAACAACAGGGTGGAGCACTGAAGCTTTCTTT
TRBJ2-1 - TRBD2 TRBV9 CASSSLAGGRYNEQFF TGTGCCAGCAGCTCACTAGCGGGAGGCAGGTACAATGAGCAGTTCTTC
TRBJ2-1 many - TRBV7-8 CASSLGGLSEQFF TGTGCCAGCAGCTTAGGGGGACTGAGTGAGCAGTTCTTC
TRBJ2-7 many - TRBV3-1 CASSRQVNYEQYF TGTGCCAGCAGCCGCCAGGTTAACTACGAGCAGTACTTC
TRBJ1-2 - - TRBV5-4 CASSSMNGRGSYGYTF TGTGCCAGCAGCTCCATGAACGGCAGGGGAAGCTATGGCTACACCTTC
TRBJ1-2 - - TRBV3-1 CASSQDRGGANNYGYTF TGTGCCAGCAGCCAAGATCGGGGAGGGGCCAACAACTATGGCTACACCTTC
TRBJ2-1 many - TRBV18 CASYRTDYNEQFF TGTGCCAGCTACAGGACGGATTACAATGAGCAGTTCTTC
TRBJ2-5 many TRBD1 TRBV12-3/TRBV12-4 CASRGPGTGELYF TGTGCCAGCAGAGGTCCCGGGACAGGGGAGTTGTACTTC
TRBJ1-5 few - TRBV28 CASSFQGGHQPQHF TGTGCCAGCAGTTTTCAGGGTGGGCATCAGCCCCAGCATTTT
TRBJ2-5 many - TRBV2 CASSPDYSEETQYF TGTGCCAGCAGCCCAGACTACTCGGAAGAGACCCAGTACTTC
TRBJ1-1 many - TRBV20-1 CSGKQDTEAFF TGCAGTGGTAAGCAGGACACTGAAGCTTTCTTT
TRBJ1-1 many - TRBV7-3 CASSLLVGTEAFF TGTGCCAGCAGCTTATTGGTGGGCACTGAAGCTTTCTTT
TRBJ2-7 - TRBD2 TRBV19 CASSPRTSGRNEQYF TGTGCCAGTAGTCCGAGGACTAGCGGGAGGAACGAGCAGTACTTC
TRBJ2-3 - - TRBV6-2/TRBV6-3 CASSRRGDLDTQYF TGTGCCAGCAGTAGGAGGGGGGACCTGGATACGCAGTATTTT
TRBJ2-7 many TRBD2 TRBV20-1 CSAAPGLAAYEQYF TGCAGTGCTGCCCCGGGACTAGCGGCCTACGAGCAGTACTTC
TRBJ1-2 many - TRBV7-9 CASSLGADYGYTF TGTGCCAGCAGCTTAGGGGCGGACTATGGCTACACCTTC
TRBJ2-1 - TRBD1 TRBV12-3/TRBV12-4 CASSRGQGAPGGNEQFF TGTGCCAGCAGCCGGGGACAGGGGGCTCCGGGGGGGAATGAGCAGTTCTTC
TRBJ2-1 once TRBD2 TRBV9 CASSSGGGQYNEQFF TGTGCCAGCAGTTCGGGGGGGGGCCAGTACAATGAGCAGTTCTTC
TRBJ2-1 many TRBD1 TRBV14 CASSQELGGTEQFF TGTGCCAGCAGCCAAGAACTAGGGGGCACTGAGCAGTTCTTC
TRBJ2-7 - TRBD2 TRBV9 CASSKLAGGFYEQYF TGTGCCAGCAGCAAACTAGCGGGAGGGTTCTACGAGCAGTACTTC
TRBJ2-1 many TRBD2 TRBV12-3/TRBV12-4 CASIPPGLAGDNEQFF TGTGCCAGCATTCCCCCGGGACTAGCGGGAGATAATGAGCAGTTCTTC
TRBJ2-3 many - TRBV5-1 CASSLAPEDTQYF TGCGCCAGCAGCTTGGCGCCTGAGGATACGCAGTATTTT
TRBJ2-7 many TRBD1 TRBV30 CAWRVQGTYEQYF TGTGCCTGGAGGGTACAGGGGACCTACGAGCAGTACTTC
TRBJ2-7 many TRBD1 TRBV2 CASTSDRSSYEQYF TGTGCCAGCACCTCGGACAGGAGCTCCTACGAGCAGTACTTC
TRBJ2-3 - - TRBV24-1 CATQAARMGTDTQYF TGTGCCACCCAGGCAGCGCGGATGGGCACAGATACGCAGTATTTT
TRBJ2-1 - - TRBV15 CATGQWAGRREATHNEQFF TGTGCCACCGGGCAATGGGCTGGTAGGCGGGAAGCGACGCACAATGAGCAGTTCTTC
TRBJ1-1 many TRBD1 TRBV18 CASSPGTGRAEAFF TGTGCCAGCTCACCAGGGACAGGGCGCGCTGAAGCTTTCTTT
TRBJ2-1 - TRBD1 TRBV11-3 CASSPGQGKGEQFF TGTGCCAGCAGCCCAGGACAGGGAAAGGGTGAGCAGTTCTTC
TRBJ1-5 - - TRBV10-3 CAISESIRDRGNQPQHF TGTGCCATCAGTGAGTCGATAAGGGACCGGGGCAATCAGCCCCAGCATTTT
TRBJ2-3 - - TRBV24-1 CATSDLKGMVDTQYF TGTGCCACCAGTGATTTAAAGGGAATGGTGGATACGCAGTATTTT
TRBJ1-4 - - TRBV6-2/TRBV6-3 CASSYGLDGEKLFF TGTGCCAGCAGTTATGGGTTAGATGGTGAAAAACTGTTTTTT
TRBJ2-7 - - TRBV5-4 CASSLPSGAEQYF TGTGCCAGCAGCTTGCCGTCGGGCGCCGAGCAGTACTTC
TRBJ2-7 few - TRBV7-9 CASSLIEDSYEQYF TGTGCCAGCAGCTTAATTGAGGACTCCTACGAGCAGTACTTC
TRBJ2-1 many - TRBV28 CASSLPPSNEQFF TGTGCCAGCAGTCTCCCCCCCAGCAATGAGCAGTTCTTC
TRBJ1-3 many - TRBV28 CASSFLGGSSGNTIYF TGTGCCAGCAGTTTCCTAGGGGGGAGCTCTGGAAACACCATATATTTT
TRBJ2-1 many - TRBV28 CASSFIGGAINEQFF TGTGCCAGCAGTTTCATTGGGGGCGCAATCAATGAGCAGTTCTTC
TRBJ1-3 many - TRBV20-1 CSARGTGSSGNTIYF TGCAGTGCTAGGGGGACTGGAAGCTCTGGAAACACCATATATTTT
TRBJ2-7 few - TRBV13 CASSLGGGHREKYF TGTGCCAGCAGCTTAGGCGGGGGACACCGGGAGAAGTACTTC
TRBJ2-7 many - TRBV11-2 CASSSDYEQYF TGTGCCAGCAGCTCCGACTACGAGCAGTACTTC